A single T cell receptor beta chain is shown here with its context. This specimen comes from a study of tumor-infiltrating lymphocytes in primary liver carcinoma. V was pared by 3 bases and J by 13 bases, with 14 bases of the junction left unmatched. The CDR3 consists of 14 residues. In germline, CDR1 is SGHNT, CDR2 YENEEA. Using a constant-region primer together with ProtoScript II reverse transcriptase, TCR beta cDNA was made from about 500 ng of total RNA. Slightly modified ARM-PCR served as the procedure for the TCR beta libraries. These libraries came from three rounds of nested multiplex PCR. The first two PCR rounds used TRBV1-TRBV30 primers with a Cbeta primer, approximately 10 cycles each. MiXCR, applied by TCRdb to the multiplex PCR reads, yields one record per CDR3 protein. The sample records about 130,000 distinct CDR3 sequences, approximately 64% being singletons. Without any cell sorting, roughly 20-32 mg of bulk tissue yielded co-extracted RNA and DNA.

Source material: liver tumor tissue from sampling region 3. The subset was: tumor region T3, left-lateral pole. This clonotype was sampled from a woman aged 60 to 75 with primary liver carcinoma and hepatitis B virus infection. V gene TRBV11-3 combines with J gene TRBJ1-2; 7 bases map to TRBD1. CDR3 nucleotide sequence: TGTGCCAGCAGCTTGGAGGGGGCCTCACCTCGCTGCACCTTC. The encoded protein is CASSLEGASPRCTF.